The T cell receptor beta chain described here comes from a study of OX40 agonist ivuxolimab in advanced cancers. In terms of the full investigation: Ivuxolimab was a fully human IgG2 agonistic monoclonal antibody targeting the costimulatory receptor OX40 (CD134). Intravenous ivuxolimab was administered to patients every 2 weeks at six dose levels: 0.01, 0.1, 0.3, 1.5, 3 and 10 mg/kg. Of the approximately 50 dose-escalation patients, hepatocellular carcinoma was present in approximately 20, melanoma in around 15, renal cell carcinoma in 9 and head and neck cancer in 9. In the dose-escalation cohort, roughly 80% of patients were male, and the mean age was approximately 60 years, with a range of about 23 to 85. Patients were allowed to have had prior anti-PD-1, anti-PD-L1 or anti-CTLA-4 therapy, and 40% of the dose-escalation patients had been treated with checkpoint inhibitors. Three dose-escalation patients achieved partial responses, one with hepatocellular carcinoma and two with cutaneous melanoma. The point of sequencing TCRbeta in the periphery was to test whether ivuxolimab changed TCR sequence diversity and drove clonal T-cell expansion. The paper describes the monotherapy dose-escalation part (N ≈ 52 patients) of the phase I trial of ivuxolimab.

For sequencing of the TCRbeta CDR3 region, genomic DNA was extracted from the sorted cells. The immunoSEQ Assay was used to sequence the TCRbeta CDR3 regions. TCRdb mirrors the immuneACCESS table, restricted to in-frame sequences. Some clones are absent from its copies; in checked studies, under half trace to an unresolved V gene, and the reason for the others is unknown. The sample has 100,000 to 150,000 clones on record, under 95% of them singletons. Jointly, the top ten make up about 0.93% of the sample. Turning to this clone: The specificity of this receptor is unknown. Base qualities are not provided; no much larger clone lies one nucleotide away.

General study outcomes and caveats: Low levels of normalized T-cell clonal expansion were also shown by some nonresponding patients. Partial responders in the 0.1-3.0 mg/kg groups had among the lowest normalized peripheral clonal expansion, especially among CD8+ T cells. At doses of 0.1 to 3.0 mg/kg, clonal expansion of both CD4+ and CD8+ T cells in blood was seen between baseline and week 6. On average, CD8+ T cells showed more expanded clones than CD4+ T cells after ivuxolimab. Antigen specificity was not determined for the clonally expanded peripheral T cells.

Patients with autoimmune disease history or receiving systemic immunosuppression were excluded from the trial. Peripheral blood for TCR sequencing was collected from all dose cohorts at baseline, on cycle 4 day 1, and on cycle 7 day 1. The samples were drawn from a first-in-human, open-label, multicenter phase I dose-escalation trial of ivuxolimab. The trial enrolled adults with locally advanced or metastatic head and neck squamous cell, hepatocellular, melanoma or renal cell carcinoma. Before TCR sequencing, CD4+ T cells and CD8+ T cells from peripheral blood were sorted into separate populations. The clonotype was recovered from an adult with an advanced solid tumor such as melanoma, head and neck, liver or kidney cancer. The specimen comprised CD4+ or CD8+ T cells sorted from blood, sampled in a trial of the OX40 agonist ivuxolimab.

CDR3 loop: CASSPGTGQQPQHF. In nucleotides, the sequence is TGTGCCAGCTCACCAGGGACAGGGCAGCAGCCCCAGCATTTT. The rearrangement combines TRBV18 with TRBJ1-5, with 9 bases matching TRBD1. Trimming takes 2 bases off V and 7 bases off J; junction bases not matched to a gene: 3. Per the germline V gene, KGHSH is the CDR1 and LQKENI is the CDR2. Spanning cysteine to phenylalanine, the CDR3 consists of 14 amino acids. Only the CDR3 region is kept as DNA, spanning 42 bases read in frame from base 1.